This T cell receptor (beta chain) was documented in a study of shared clonotypes between healthy human individuals. Study-wide results and limits: Naive CD4 clonotypes were shared across several donors at around 5%. Among the subsets, naive ones generally showed larger estimated richness than memory ones.

About this clone: Its antigen is undetermined.

Only in-frame clones appear in the TCRdb table, and some are missing; sequencing was by immunoSEQ multiplex PCR. The repertoire holds about 2.5 million clones, with about 90% as singletons. Germline assignment: CDR1 SGDLS and CDR2 YYNGEE. The CDR3 loop spans 14 amino acids. V shed 0 bases and J shed 3 bases, with 9 bases lying between them. The study drew all its donors from Caucasian adults living in Nashville, Tennessee. The receptor was derived from a man aged 18 to 30 in good health. Some clones in this sample may be carry-over from other donors' samples. The rearrangement links TRBV9 to TRBJ1-1; weak D call: TRBD1 (5 bases). Specimen: naive CD4+ T cells from PBMCs. Described subset: CD45RA+ positively selected. The DNA for the CDR3 is TGTGCCAGCAGCGTAGAGTGGGGGGACACTGAAGCTTTCTTT. The encoded protein is CASSVEWGDTEAFF.